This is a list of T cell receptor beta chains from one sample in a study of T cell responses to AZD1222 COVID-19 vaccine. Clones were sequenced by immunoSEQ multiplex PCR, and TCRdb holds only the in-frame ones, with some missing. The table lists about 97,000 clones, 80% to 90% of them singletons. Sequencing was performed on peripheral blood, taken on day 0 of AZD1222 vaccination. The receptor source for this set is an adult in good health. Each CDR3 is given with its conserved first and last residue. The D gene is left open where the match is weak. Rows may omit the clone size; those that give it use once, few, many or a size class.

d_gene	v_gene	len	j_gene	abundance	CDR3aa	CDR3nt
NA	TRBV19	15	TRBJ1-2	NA	CASSIQDREVGGYTF	TGTGCCAGTAGTATTCAGGACCGGGAGGTTGGTGGCTACACCTTC
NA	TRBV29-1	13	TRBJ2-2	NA	CSGRGQNTGELFF	TGCAGCGGCCGGGGACAAAACACCGGGGAGCTGTTTTTT
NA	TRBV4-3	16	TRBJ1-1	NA	CASSQDGVGGQIEAFF	TGCGCCAGCAGCCAAGATGGTGTCGGGGGGCAGATTGAAGCTTTCTTT
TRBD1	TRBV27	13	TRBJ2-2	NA	CASTTGIAGELFF	TGTGCCAGCACGACAGGGATCGCCGGGGAGCTGTTTTTT
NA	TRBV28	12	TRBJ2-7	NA	CASRKLIYEQYF	TGTGCCAGCAGGAAACTGATCTACGAGCAGTACTTC
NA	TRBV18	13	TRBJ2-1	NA	CASSLWTDNEQFF	TGTGCCAGCTCACTATGGACGGACAATGAGCAGTTCTTC
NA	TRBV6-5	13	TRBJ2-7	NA	CASSQGPSYEQYF	TGTGCCAGCAGCCAGGGACCATCCTACGAGCAGTACTTC
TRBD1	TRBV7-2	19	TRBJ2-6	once	CASSLVGTGAISGANVLTF	TGTGCCAGCAGCTTAGTTGGGACAGGGGCAATCTCTGGGGCCAACGTCCTGACTTTC
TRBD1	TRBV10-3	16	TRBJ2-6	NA	CAISGQGAPGANVLTF	TGTGCCATCAGTGGACAGGGGGCGCCTGGGGCCAACGTCCTGACTTTC
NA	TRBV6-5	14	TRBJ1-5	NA	CASSYDLGVQPQHF	TGTGCCAGCAGTTACGATCTAGGGGTTCAGCCCCAGCATTTT
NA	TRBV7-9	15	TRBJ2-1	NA	CASSPTNQNYNEQFF	TGTGCCAGCAGCCCGACGAATCAAAACTACAATGAGCAGTTCTTC
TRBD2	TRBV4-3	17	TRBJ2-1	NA	CASSQGSISGVVDEQFF	TGCGCCAGCAGCCAAGGGTCGATTAGCGGGGTGGTTGATGAGCAGTTCTTC
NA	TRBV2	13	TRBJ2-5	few	CASSARSQETQYF	TGTGCCAGCAGTGCCCGAAGTCAAGAGACCCAGTACTTC
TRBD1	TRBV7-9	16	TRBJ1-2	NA	CASSLMTGAPGYGYTF	TGTGCCAGCAGCTTAATGACAGGGGCCCCTGGATATGGCTACACCTTC
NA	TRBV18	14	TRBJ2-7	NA	CASSPKLDSYEQYF	TGTGCCAGCTCACCAAAGCTCGATTCCTACGAGCAGTACTTC
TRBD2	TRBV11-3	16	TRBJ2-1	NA	CASSLGVAGVYNEQFF	TGTGCCAGCAGCTTAGGCGTAGCGGGAGTCTACAATGAGCAGTTCTTC
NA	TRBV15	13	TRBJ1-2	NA	CATSTRPEGGYTF	TGTGCCACCAGCACCCGGCCCGAAGGTGGCTACACCTTC
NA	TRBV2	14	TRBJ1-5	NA	CASSDNRGDEPQHF	TGTGCCAGCAGTGATAATAGGGGTGACGAGCCCCAGCATTTT
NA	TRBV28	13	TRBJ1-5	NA	CASLTGSNQPQHF	TGTGCCAGCCTAACAGGTTCCAATCAGCCCCAGCATTTT
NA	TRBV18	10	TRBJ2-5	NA	CASAEETQYF	TGTGCCAGCGCCGAAGAGACCCAGTACTTC
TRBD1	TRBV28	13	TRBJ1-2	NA	CASSLGQGYGYTF	TGTGCCAGCAGTCTCGGACAGGGTTATGGCTACACCTTC
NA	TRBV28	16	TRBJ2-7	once	CASPPLWGATSYEQYF	TGTGCCAGCCCACCCCTATGGGGGGCAACCTCCTACGAGCAGTACTTC
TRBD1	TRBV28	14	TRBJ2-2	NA	CASTGTGFAGELFF	TGTGCCAGCACCGGGACAGGGTTTGCCGGGGAGCTGTTTTTT
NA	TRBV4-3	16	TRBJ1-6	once	CASSLTPTGQESPLHF	TGCGCCAGCAGCCTAACCCCAACCGGGCAGGAATCACCCCTCCACTTT
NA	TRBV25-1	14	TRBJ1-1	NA	CASSESGENTEAFF	TGTGCCAGCAGTGAATCGGGAGAGAACACTGAAGCTTTCTTT
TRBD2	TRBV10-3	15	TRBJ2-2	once	CAISEWAGGAGELFF	TGTGCCATCAGTGAGTGGGCGGGAGGAGCCGGGGAGCTGTTTTTT
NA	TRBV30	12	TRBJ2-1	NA	CAWRGGGNEQFF	TGTGCCTGGAGGGGAGGGGGCAATGAGCAGTTCTTC
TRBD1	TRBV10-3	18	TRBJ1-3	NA	CAIRPGTGATFSGNTIYF	TGTGCCATCAGGCCCGGGACAGGGGCCACCTTCTCTGGAAACACCATATATTTT